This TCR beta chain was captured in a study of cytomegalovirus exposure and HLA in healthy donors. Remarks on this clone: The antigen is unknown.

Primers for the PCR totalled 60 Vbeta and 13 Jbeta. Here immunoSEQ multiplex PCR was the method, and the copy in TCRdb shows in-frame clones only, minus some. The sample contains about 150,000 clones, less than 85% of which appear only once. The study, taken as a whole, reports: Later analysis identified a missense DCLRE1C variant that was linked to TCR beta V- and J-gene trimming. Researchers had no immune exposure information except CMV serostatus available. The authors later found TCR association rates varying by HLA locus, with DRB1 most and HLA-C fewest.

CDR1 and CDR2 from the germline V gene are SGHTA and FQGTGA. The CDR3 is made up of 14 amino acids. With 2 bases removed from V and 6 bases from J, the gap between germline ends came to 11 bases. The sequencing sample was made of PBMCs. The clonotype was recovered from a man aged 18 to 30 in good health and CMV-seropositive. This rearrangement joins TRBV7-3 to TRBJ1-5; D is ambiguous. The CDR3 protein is CASSLAPRGQPQHF. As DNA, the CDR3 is TGTGCCAGCAGCTTAGCCCCGCGGGGTCAGCCCCAGCATTTT.